The rows below give T cell receptor beta chains drawn from one sample of a study of T-cell memory formation after mild COVID-19. TCRdb reprocessed the 5' RACE reads via MiXCR and lists one record per CDR3 protein. The table lists around 500,000 distinct CDR3 sequences, 15% to 20% of them singletons, with 10% to 15% in the top ten. The sequenced sample consisted of PBMCs or a T cell subset sorted from them (not recorded which). The receptors were sampled from an adult woman who had mild COVID-19 (a few samples of this study predate the infection). Cell type and time point are not known. Both conserved end residues are part of each CDR3. The D gene is left open where the match is weak. Clone size, where shown, is once, few, many, or a class for clones that have expanded.

d_gene	j_gene	abundance	v_gene	CDR3nt	CDR3aa
TRBD1	TRBJ2-7	-	TRBV24-1	TGTGCCACCAGTGATGACCGGGACAGCGTCTACGAGCAGTACTTC	CATSDDRDSVYEQYF
TRBD2	TRBJ2-3	-	TRBV5-1	TGCGCCAGCAGCCCTACGCCTAGCGGACAAATAGATACGCAGTATTTT	CASSPTPSGQIDTQYF
TRBD2	TRBJ2-3	few	TRBV4-2	TGTGCCAGCAGCCAAGACGGACTAGCGGGGCGCACAGATACGCAGTATTTT	CASSQDGLAGRTDTQYF
-	TRBJ2-1	-	TRBV29-1	TGCAGCGCGTTGTTCGTGGGAGCAGTGACCTACAATGAGCAGTTCTTC	CSALFVGAVTYNEQFF
TRBD1	TRBJ1-1	-	TRBV6-5	TGTGCCAGCAGTTACCAGGTCTTGAGGACAGGAAGTGTGGGCACTGAAGCTTTCTTT	CASSYQVLRTGSVGTEAFF
-	TRBJ2-1	few	TRBV6-6	TGTGCCAGCAGTTACTTGTGGAACAATGAGCAGTTCTTC	CASSYLWNNEQFF
TRBD1	TRBJ1-5	-	TRBV12-3/TRBV12-4	TGTGCCAGCAGTCGGGACAGCCAGTATAGCAATCAGCCCCAGCATTTT	CASSRDSQYSNQPQHF
-	TRBJ1-2	few	TRBV5-1	TGCGCCAGCAGCTTGGCTCAGGGGCCGGAGGGCTATGGCTACACCTTC	CASSLAQGPEGYGYTF
TRBD1	TRBJ1-2	-	TRBV10-3	TGTGCCATCAGGGGACAGGCGAACTATGGCTACACCTTC	CAIRGQANYGYTF
-	TRBJ2-3	few	TRBV7-2	TGTGCCAGCAGTACAAGTTATACGCAGTATTTT	CASSTSYTQYF
TRBD1	TRBJ2-1	few	TRBV6-2/TRBV6-3	TGTGCCAGCAGCCCGGGGGGGGACAGGGGGCGGAGTGAGCAGTTCTTC	CASSPGGDRGRSEQFF
TRBD1	TRBJ2-5	-	TRBV7-3	TGTGCCAGCAGCTTAGGGCAGGGGGACCAAGAGACCCAGTACTTC	CASSLGQGDQETQYF
TRBD2	TRBJ2-1	few	TRBV7-2	TGTGCCAGCACCGTAGGAGGGACTAGCGGGAGGGCCAGGAATGAGCAGTTCTTC	CASTVGGTSGRARNEQFF
TRBD2	TRBJ2-1	-	TRBV11-1	TGTGCCAGCAGCGGATCACTAGCGGGCTCCTACAATGAGCAGTTCTTC	CASSGSLAGSYNEQFF
-	TRBJ2-5	-	TRBV6-6	TGTGCCAGCAACCGGGACTCAGCTCAGGAGACCCAGTACTTC	CASNRDSAQETQYF
-	TRBJ2-1	-	TRBV12-3/TRBV12-4	TGTGCCAGCTCAGAAAGAGGCGACGCTGGCAATGAGCAGTTCTTC	CASSERGDAGNEQFF
TRBD1	TRBJ1-1	many	TRBV12-3/TRBV12-4	TGTGCCAGCAGCTCTGACAGGGGCACTGAAGCTTTCTTT	CASSSDRGTEAFF
-	TRBJ1-1	-	TRBV11-2	TGTGCCAGCAGCTTAGTCCGGGAAGCTTTCTTT	CASSLVREAFF
-	TRBJ2-5	-	TRBV27	TGTGCCAGCAGGGGGTGGGGAGAGACCCAGTACTTC	CASRGWGETQYF
TRBD2	TRBJ2-3	-	TRBV14	TGTGCCAGCAGCCAAGTTCTAGCGGGGTTCATTACAGATACGCAGTATTTT	CASSQVLAGFITDTQYF
TRBD1	TRBJ2-5	-	TRBV15	TGTGCCACCAGCAGGAGGGGGGACAGGGAAGAGACCCAGTACTTC	CATSRRGDREETQYF
-	TRBJ2-7	-	TRBV7-9	TGTGCCAGCAGCACACAGGTTTACGAGCAGTACTTC	CASSTQVYEQYF
-	TRBJ2-5	few	TRBV11-3	TGTGCCAGCAGCTTATCCCCTGGCAGGGCAGGAGAGACCCAGTACTTC	CASSLSPGRAGETQYF
-	TRBJ1-2	few	TRBV11-2	TGTGCCAGCAGCTTCCGGACAACGGGGTACGATGGCTACACCTTC	CASSFRTTGYDGYTF
-	TRBJ1-1	-	TRBV29-1	TGCAGCGTGCGGGGGCAGATGAACACTGAAGCTTTCTTT	CSVRGQMNTEAFF
TRBD2	TRBJ2-3	-	TRBV5-6	TGTGCCAGCAGCTTCTCGCGGGGGGTTAGCACAGATACGCAGTATTTT	CASSFSRGVSTDTQYF
-	TRBJ2-1	-	TRBV7-2	TGTGCCAGCATAGCGGCCTCCCGGTCCTACAATGAGCAGTTCTTC	CASIAASRSYNEQFF
TRBD1	TRBJ1-1	-	TRBV4-3	TGCGCCAGCAGCCAAGCAGGGGGTACAGGGGTCGCTTTCTTT	CASSQAGGTGVAFF